This T cell receptor (beta chain) came from a study of tumor-infiltrating lymphocytes in localized non-small cell lung cancer (dated by TCRdb to the early 2020s). In the study overall: Patients whose samples were collected after neoadjuvant chemotherapy, as well as both smokers and never-smokers and several histologies, were included in the cohort. Resected tumor tissue and uninvolved lung tissue described as non-adjacent to the tumor were contributed by each patient, with both tissues obtained from the same patient. Alongside flow cytometry, multiplex immunofluorescence, RNA-seq, exome sequencing and proteomics, TCR sequencing was applied to the same patients as one of several integrated assays. The overall ICON cohort comprised 150 surgical patients with localized non-small cell lung cancer whose tumors were resected. A total of roughly 51 patients were part of the paired comparison of immunoSEQ T-cell fraction between tumor and uninvolved lung. What the authors observed across the whole study: Assay coverage varied across patients depending on available tissue quantity, so only a subset of the cohort had TCR sequencing. Recurrence-free survival showed no association with tumor T-cell fraction from TCR sequencing (p = 0.61). The TCR-derived T-cell fraction showed no difference between the flow cytometry-defined immunotypes IM1 (good prognosis) and IM2 (poor prognosis). In line with immunofluorescence CD3 counts, TCRbeta sequencing supported higher T cell infiltration in tumors compared with uninvolved lung tissue. Because different pieces of the same tissue were used for different assays, technical variation could not be separated from intratumor heterogeneity.

Worth noting for this clone: This clone's antigen is unknown. Per-nucleotide qualities are absent, and no much larger clonotype sits a single base away.

CDR1 and CDR2, per the germline V gene, are SNHLY and FYNNEI. At the junction V is shortened by 5 bases and J by 3 bases, with 7 bases in between. Including cysteine and phenylalanine, the CDR3 has 12 amino acids. Only the CDR3 region is kept as DNA, spanning 36 bases read in frame from base 1. Patient enrollment in ICON started in the first half of 2016, and the final patient was enrolled in the second half of 2018. Fresh tumor and matched uninvolved tissue for in-depth immune analyses, including TCR sequencing, were collected from a subcohort of around 73 patients. DNA for TCR sequencing was isolated from bulk tissue, and no cell sorting was done. TCR sequencing with the immunoSEQ assay provided the T-cell fraction in tumor and uninvolved lung tissue. Per the authors' processing: To analyze survival, patients were divided into a high T-cell fraction group (upper tertile) and a low T-cell fraction group (lower two tertiles), and the two groups were compared using a log-rank test. A signed-rank test was used to test paired tumor versus uninvolved lung differences in T-cell fraction. TCRdb took over this immuneACCESS table, retaining in-frame rearrangements with V and J assigned. Such tables are incomplete; in checked studies, under half of the missing clones stem from an unresolved V gene, and the remainder is unexplained. V and J calls and clone size are as listed in that table; D and trimming were resolved from the DNA. The table for this sample lists 11,000 to 15,000 clones; 81% of them were counted only once. The biggest ten clones account for around 2.5% of the sample.

The receptor was derived from a human donor with non-small cell lung cancer. The source material was lung tumor tissue. The chain couples TRBV2 to TRBJ2-5; no confident D gene assignment can be made. The nucleotide sequence reads as follows: TGTGCCAGCAGTAGAATTAAAGAGACCCAGTACTTC. Translated, this gives CASSRIKETQYF.